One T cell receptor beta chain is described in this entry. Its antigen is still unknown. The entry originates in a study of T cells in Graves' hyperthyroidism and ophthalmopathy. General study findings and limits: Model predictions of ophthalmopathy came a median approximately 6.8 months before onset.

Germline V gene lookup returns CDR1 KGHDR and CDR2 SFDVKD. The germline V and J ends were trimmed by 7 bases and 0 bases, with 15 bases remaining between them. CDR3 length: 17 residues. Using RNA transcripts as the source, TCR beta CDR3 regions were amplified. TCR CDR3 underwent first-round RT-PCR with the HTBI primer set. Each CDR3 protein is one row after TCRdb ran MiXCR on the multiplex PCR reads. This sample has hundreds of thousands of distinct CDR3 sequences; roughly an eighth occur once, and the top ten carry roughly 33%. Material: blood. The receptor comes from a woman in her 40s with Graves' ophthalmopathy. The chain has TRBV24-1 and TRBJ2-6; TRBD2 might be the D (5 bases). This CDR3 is CATRREEDYSGANVLTF. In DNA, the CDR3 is TGTGCCACCAGACGAGAGGAGGATTACTCTGGGGCCAACGTCCTGACTTTC.